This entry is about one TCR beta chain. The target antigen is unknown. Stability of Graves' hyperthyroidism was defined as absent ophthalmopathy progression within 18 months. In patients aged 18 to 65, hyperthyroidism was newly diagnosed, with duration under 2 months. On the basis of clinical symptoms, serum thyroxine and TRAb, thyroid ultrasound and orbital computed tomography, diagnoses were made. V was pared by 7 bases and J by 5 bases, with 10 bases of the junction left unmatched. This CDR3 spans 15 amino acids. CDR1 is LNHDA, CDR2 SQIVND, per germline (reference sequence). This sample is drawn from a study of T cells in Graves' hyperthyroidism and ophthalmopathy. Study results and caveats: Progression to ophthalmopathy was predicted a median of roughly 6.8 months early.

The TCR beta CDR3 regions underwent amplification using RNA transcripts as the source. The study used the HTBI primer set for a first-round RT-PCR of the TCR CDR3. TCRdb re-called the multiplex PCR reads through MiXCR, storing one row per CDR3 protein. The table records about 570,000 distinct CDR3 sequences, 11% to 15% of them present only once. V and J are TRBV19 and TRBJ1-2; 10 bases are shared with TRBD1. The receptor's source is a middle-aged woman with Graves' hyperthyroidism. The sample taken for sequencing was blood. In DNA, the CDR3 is TGTGCCAGTAATCCTCGACAGGGGGCTTTGTATGGCTACACCTTC. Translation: CASNPRQGALYGYTF.